This T cell receptor (beta chain) is from a study of blood T cells in healthy people across ages. The use of a sample-barcoded 5' primer and a J-beta primer mix characterized a second PCR of about 6 to 11 cycles. MiXCR, run by TCRdb on the 5' RACE reads, gives a single entry per CDR3 protein. The sample lists about 800,000 distinct CDR3 sequences, approximately 25% seen once, with approximately 4% in the top ten. Broader study findings: Measured against age, TCR beta diversity per million T cells decreased in a roughly linear manner.

This clonotype was recorded a few times. Its target is not known. The CDR3 has 14 residues. Trimming took off 2 bases at V and 5 bases at J, with 12 bases between the two ends. Germline values: CDR1 SGHVS, CDR2 FNYEAQ. In addition, the sample was reused for a study of T cells of mothers and their children.

The source is a boy between 10 and 17 years old in good health. Sequenced sample: blood. This sequence joins TRBV7-6 and TRBJ2-5; no firm D call. The CDR3 here is CASSLSPGLETQYF. For the CDR3, the DNA is TGTGCCAGCAGCTTATCGCCAGGTTTGGAGACCCAGTACTTC. The full variable domain, rest sourced from reference TRBV7-6 and TRBJ2-5, is GAGVSQSPRYKVTKRGQDVALRCDPISGHVSLYWYRQALGQGPEFLTYFNYEAQQDKSGLPNDRFSAERPEGSISTLTIQRTEQRDSAMYRCASSLSPGLETQYFGPGTRLLVL.